This is a list of T cell receptor beta chains from one sample in a study of radiation and T cells in renal cell carcinoma. The assay was immunoSEQ multiplex PCR, and TCRdb's table has in-frame clones only and misses some. This sample yields tens of thousands of clones, of which about 80% are seen a single time; around 31% belongs to the top ten. Sequenced material: blood, taken from a patient whose treatment included radiotherapy and nephrectomy. The origin of the receptors is a woman in her sixties or seventies with renal cell carcinoma. Each CDR3 is given with its conserved first and last residue. D genes are given only for firm matches. Clone size, where shown, is once, few, many, or a class for clones that have expanded.

d_call j_call clone_size v_call cdr3_nt cdr3_aa
- TRBJ1-3 - TRBV2 TGTGCCAGCAGCTACTCGGGAGTAAGAAACACCATATATTTT CASSYSGVRNTIYF
- TRBJ2-3 - TRBV5-1 TGCGCCAGCAGCTTGGCCGGGGGGCGAGATACGCAGTATTTT CASSLAGGRDTQYF
- TRBJ1-1 - TRBV5-4 TGTGCCAGCAGCTCGGGGGTAATTGCGGCTGAAGCTTTCTTT CASSSGVIAAEAFF
- TRBJ1-2 - TRBV7-2 TGTGCCAGCAGTCCCCGGGGCGCGAGCTATGGCTACACCTTC CASSPRGASYGYTF
- TRBJ2-3 - TRBV30 TGTGCCCTGCGTACGGGCACAGATACGCAGTATTTT CALRTGTDTQYF
TRBD1 TRBJ2-2 - TRBV13 TGTGCCAGCAGCCAAGATAGAGGGGACAGGGAAGACGGGGAGCTGTTTTTT CASSQDRGDREDGELFF
- TRBJ1-5 - TRBV27 TGTGCCAGCAAGTCGTTGTGGGGGAGTCAGCCCCAGCATTTT CASKSLWGSQPQHF
- TRBJ2-5 - TRBV4-3 TGCGCCAGCAGCCAAGTCACCGGACAAGGGAAAGAGACCCAGTACTTC CASSQVTGQGKETQYF
- TRBJ1-1 - TRBV7-3 TGTGCCAGCAGCTTAACTTCGGCGAACACTGAAGCTTTCTTT CASSLTSANTEAFF
- TRBJ2-5 - TRBV20-1 TGCAGTGCTTTCCTCGGGGAGACCCAGTACTTC CSAFLGETQYF
- TRBJ1-2 - TRBV9 TGTGCCAGCAGTGGGACGAGTAACTATGGCTACACCTTC CASSGTSNYGYTF
- TRBJ2-7 - TRBV2 TGTGCCAGCAGTGAGCTCTCCTACGAGCAGTACTTC CASSELSYEQYF
TRBD2 TRBJ2-5 - TRBV11-2 TGTGCCAGCAGCACGGGACTAGTCGGGTTCCAAGAGACCCAGTACTTC CASSTGLVGFQETQYF
- TRBJ1-2 - TRBV19 TGTGCCAGCAAAATCACCGGGACTTTCTTTTTCTATGGCTACACCTTC CASKITGTFFFYGYTF
TRBD1 TRBJ2-7 - TRBV14 TGTGCCAGCAGCCAAGACTCCTGGACAGGGTTTTATGAGCAGTACTTC CASSQDSWTGFYEQYF
- TRBJ1-2 - TRBV19 TGTGCCAGTGGGAATATCCTGGACACCAAGCATGGCTACACCTTC CASGNILDTKHGYTF
TRBD2 TRBJ2-3 - TRBV5-4 TGTGCCAGCAGTCTCGCGGGGGGGCTGGGGGATACGCAGTATTTT CASSLAGGLGDTQYF
TRBD2 TRBJ2-7 - TRBV4-3 TGCGCCAGCAGCCAAGACCTTAGCGGGTATACCTACGAGCAGTACTTC CASSQDLSGYTYEQYF
TRBD2 TRBJ2-3 - TRBV7-9 TGTGCCAGCACCTTTGGGACTAGCGGGGGCACAGATACGCAGTATTTT CASTFGTSGGTDTQYF
- TRBJ2-5 - TRBV4-2 TGTGCCAGCAGCCAAGGGGCATGGGGAACAGAAGAGACCCAGTACTTC CASSQGAWGTEETQYF
- TRBJ2-1 once TRBV10-3 TGTGCCATCAGTGAGAGCGGATTTAACTCCTACAATGAGCAGTTCTTC CAISESGFNSYNEQFF
TRBD2 TRBJ2-1 - TRBV18 TGTGCCAGCTCACCGCGCGGGAGCTCCTACAATGAGCAGTTCTTC CASSPRGSSYNEQFF
- TRBJ1-2 - TRBV5-1 TGCGCCAGCAGCTTCGAGGGAAACTATGGCTACACCTTC CASSFEGNYGYTF
TRBD1 TRBJ2-7 few TRBV5-4 TGTGCCAGCAGCAGACAGGGGACTTCCTACGAGCAGTACTTC CASSRQGTSYEQYF
- TRBJ2-5 - TRBV13 TGTGCCAGCAGCTCCCGGGGGCAGGGTCAGTACTTC CASSSRGQGQYF
TRBD2 TRBJ2-3 - TRBV7-2 TGTGCCAGCAGCCCCTCTCCTAGCGGGAGCACAGATACGCAGTATTTT CASSPSPSGSTDTQYF
- TRBJ2-1 - TRBV2 TGTGCCAGCAGTGGCCCGGGTGGTACGGATGAGCAGTTCTTC CASSGPGGTDEQFF
- TRBJ1-3 - TRBV6-5 TGTGCCAGCAGTGGCCGGGCCCCCCCTGGAAACACCATATATTTT CASSGRAPPGNTIYF
- TRBJ2-3 - TRBV28 TGTGCCAGCAGCCCAGGAGGGATAAGCACAGATACGCAGTATTTT CASSPGGISTDTQYF
- TRBJ1-2 - TRBV5-4 TGTGCCAGCAGCTTGAGTGGGGGCGGAGTCTATGGCTACACCTTC CASSLSGGGVYGYTF
- TRBJ2-1 - TRBV19 TGTGCCAGTAGTATAGGGCCAACAAGTGAGCAGTTCTTC CASSIGPTSEQFF
- TRBJ1-4 - TRBV6-1 TGTGCCAGCACTGCATTTCCAACTAATGAAAAACTGTTTTTT CASTAFPTNEKLFF
- TRBJ2-7 - TRBV27 TGTGCCAGCAGTCCCCACCCTGACAGGACCTACGAGCAGTACTTC CASSPHPDRTYEQYF
TRBD2 TRBJ2-7 many TRBV2 TGTGCCAGCAGTGTAGCGGGCTCAGGTTACGAGCAGTACTTC CASSVAGSGYEQYF
- TRBJ1-3 - TRBV5-1 TGCGCCAGCAGCTTCGACGGGAACTCTGGAAACACCATATATTTT CASSFDGNSGNTIYF
- TRBJ2-7 - TRBV30 TGTGCCTGGAGTACCTCTTACGAGCAGTACTTC CAWSTSYEQYF
- TRBJ1-1 - TRBV2 TGTGCCAGCATCGTCGGGACAATGAACACTGAAGCTTTCTTT CASIVGTMNTEAFF
- TRBJ1-1 few TRBV30 TGTGCCTGGAAGCCAGAGACCCCGAGGACTGAAGCTTTCTTT CAWKPETPRTEAFF
TRBD2 TRBJ2-2 - TRBV25-1 TGTGCCAGCAGTATCGGACTAGCCGGGGACACCGGGGAGCTGTTTTTT CASSIGLAGDTGELFF
TRBD2 TRBJ2-2 - TRBV7-3 TGTGCCAGCAGCCCTGGGGGACTAGGTGGCACCGGGGAGCTGTTTTTT CASSPGGLGGTGELFF
- TRBJ2-1 - TRBV10-2 TGCGCCAGCAGTGAGGTGAATGAGCAGTTCTTC CASSEVNEQFF